These 16 T cell receptor beta chains originate from one sample sequenced in a study of shared clonotypes between healthy human individuals. Profiling relied on immunoSEQ multiplex PCR, and the TCRdb table lists in-frame clones only, not all of them. This table has about 710,000 clones, approximately 73% appearing once. Sequencing was done on a sample of memory CD4+ T cells sorted from blood. The subset is: CD45RA-negative fraction. The receptor source for this set is a woman younger than 45 in good health.

The chain employs TRBV11-3 and TRBJ2-3; D remains unclear. V lost 5 bases and J 4 bases, leaving 13 bases between the germline ends. This CDR3 spans 14 amino acids. Germline V gives CDR1 SGHNT, CDR2 YENEEA. The CDR3 sequence is CASSPTGASDTQYF. The CDR3 DNA sequence: TGTGCCAGCAGCCCAACGGGCGCATCAGATACGCAGTATTTT.

The chain employs TRBV9 and TRBJ2-2; 9 nucleotides line up with TRBD1. Germline trimming cut 3 bases from V and 3 bases from J; bases unmatched to any gene: 6. CDR1 is SGDLS and CDR2 is YYNGEE in the germline V gene. The CDR3 consists of 16 residues. CDR3 in amino acids: CASSASGTGYTGELFF. Here the CDR3 DNA reads TGTGCCAGCAGCGCATCCGGGACAGGGTACACCGGGGAGCTGTTTTTT.

This clone was found a few times. The chain is built from TRBV28 and TRBJ1-1; TRBD1 agrees at 10 bases. The CDR3 has 14 residues. Germline V gene sequence: CDR1 MDHEN, CDR2 SYDVKM. Trimming at V came to 1 base and at J to 6 bases, leaving 2 bases not matched to a gene. CDR3 coding DNA: TGTGCCAGCAGTTTATTGGGGACAGGGGCTGAAGCTTTCTTT. This encodes CASSLLGTGAEAFF. The full variable domain, with the rest looked up from reference TRBV28 and TRBJ1-1, is DVKVTQSSRYLVKRTGEKVFLECVQDMDHENMFWYRQDPGLGLRLIYFSYDVKMKEKGDIPEGYSVSREKKERFSLILESASTNQTSMYLCASSLLGTGAEAFFGQGTRLTVV.

This clone occurred a few times. The rearrangement joins TRBV2 to TRBJ1-3; weak D call: TRBD1 (5 bases). In germline, CDR1 is SNHLY, CDR2 FYNNEI. Trimming stripped 3 bases from V and 4 bases from J, with 10 bases between. This CDR3 has 14 amino acids. The CDR3 coding sequence is TGTGCCAGCAGTGACCCATGGACAGGAAACACCATATATTTT. Translation: CASSDPWTGNTIYF.

The CDR3 is CASSQIEGAYEQYF. Here the CDR3 DNA reads TGCGCCAGCAGCCAAATAGAGGGAGCCTACGAGCAGTACTTC. This chain joins TRBV4-1 and TRBJ2-7; tentatively, D is TRBD2 (5 bases). V lost 2 bases to trimming and J lost 2 bases, with 10 bases between them. This CDR3 has 14 amino acids. The germline CDR1 and CDR2 sequences are MGHRA and YSYEKL.

The genes are TRBV6-6 and TRBJ1-2; D is perhaps TRBD1 (6 bases). The CDR3 covers 13 residues. Germline V lookup: CDR1 MNHNY, CDR2 SVGAGI (reference sequence). The ends were cut back, 6 bases at V and 7 bases at J, with 15 bases in the middle. The CDR3 here is CASSRGQGSGYTF. For the CDR3, the DNA is TGTGCCAGCAGCCGCGGGCAGGGGTCTGGCTACACCTTC.

This clone was counted between two and nine times. The chain has TRBV10-3 and TRBJ1-4; 7 bases agree with TRBD1. CDR1 is ENHRY and CDR2 is SYGVKD in the germline V gene. The junction had 7 bases not matched to a gene; V was cut back by 6 bases and J by 0 bases. The CDR3 has 16 amino acids. CDR3 sequence reads: CAISQTGVATNEKLFF. The DNA of the CDR3 is TGTGCCATCAGCCAAACAGGGGTTGCAACTAATGAAAAACTGTTTTTT.

The chain employs TRBV18 and TRBJ1-3; the match to TRBD1 covers 11 bases. Per germline, CDR1 KGHSH and CDR2 LQKENI. V was clipped by 3 bases and J by 3 bases; unmatched bases: 1. The CDR3 loop spans 15 amino acids. CDR3 coding DNA: TGTGCCAGCTCACCGGACAGGGGGCTTGGAAACACCATATATTTT. The encoded protein is CASSPDRGLGNTIYF.

Comments on this clone: A much larger clone is a single base away; this may be a read error. J is TRBJ1-1 and V is TRBV7-3; no clear D. The V gene lost 2 bases and the J gene lost 1 base, with 5 bases spanning the gap. Germline V lookup: CDR1 SGHTA, CDR2 FQGTGA. CDR3 length: 13 residues. CDR3: CASSLVGNTEAFF. The CDR3 DNA is TGTGCCAGCAGCTTAGTGGGGAACACTGAAGCTTTCTTT.

The CDR3 spells CASSQPGQGSKNIQYF. CDR3 sequence (DNA): TGCGCCAGCAGCCAACCGGGACAGGGGTCCAAAAACATTCAGTACTTC. This rearrangement joins TRBV4-1 to TRBJ2-4, with TRBD1 identical over 10 bases. Unmatched junction bases numbered 3, after V lost 2 bases and J lost 2 bases. Germline lookup yields CDR1 MGHRA and CDR2 YSYEKL. CDR3 size: 16 residues.

This clone was counted between two and nine times. The J gene is TRBJ1-2, the V gene TRBV4-1, with D unclear. V was trimmed by 0 bases and J by 1 base, leaving 9 bases between them. There are 15 residues in the CDR3. Germline V CDR1 and CDR2: MGHRA, YSYEKL. The CDR3 sequence: CASSQDTALNYGYTF. The CDR3 nucleotides read TGCGCCAGCAGCCAAGATACTGCGCTTAACTATGGCTACACCTTC.

V usage is TRBV28 and J usage is TRBJ1-5; no clear D gene. Germline V gene data show CDR1 as MDHEN and CDR2 as SYDVKM. Trimming removed 8 bases from V and 5 bases from J, with 13 bases in between. The CDR3 loop spans 13 amino acids. This chain's CDR3 is CASRAQLHQPQHF. The DNA of the CDR3 is TGTGCCAGCCGGGCACAGCTCCATCAGCCCCAGCATTTT.

This rearrangement joins TRBV5-1 to TRBJ1-3, with D unresolved. The CDR3 length is 15 residues. The V and J ends lost 3 bases and 0 bases respectively, with 10 bases between them. Germline V lookup: CDR1 SGHRS, CDR2 YFSETQ. DNA for the CDR3: TGCGCCAGCAGCTCCCGGACGGGCTCTGGAAACACCATATATTTT. Residues: CASSSRTGSGNTIYF.

The V and J genes are TRBV7-9 and TRBJ2-7; 10 positions agree with TRBD2. Germline values: CDR1 SEHNR, CDR2 FQNEAQ (reference sequence). After removal of 6 bases from V and 5 bases from J, the junction contained 16 bases not matched to a gene. The CDR3 totals 17 residues. The CDR3 reads CASSRRVASGRTDEQYF. CDR3 bases: TGTGCCAGCAGTAGGAGGGTGGCTAGCGGGAGAACAGACGAGCAGTACTTC.

This clone was seen a handful of times. This sequence joins TRBV28 and TRBJ1-2, with TRBD1 as a possible D gene (6 bases). The V end lost 4 bases, the J end lost 3 bases, and 12 bases lay between the germline ends. Germline CDR1 reads MDHEN; CDR2 reads SYDVKM. This CDR3 comprises 14 residues. Written as DNA, the CDR3 is TGTGCCAGCAGTTCGGTACAGGGCCACTATGGCTACACCTTC. Protein product: CASSSVQGHYGYTF.

The V gene is TRBV28, the J gene TRBJ2-7; 14 bases map to TRBD2. The V gene's germline CDR1 is MDHEN and CDR2 SYDVKM. V shed 5 bases, J shed 5 bases, and the junction held 5 bases outside the gene matches. The length of the CDR3 is 15 residues. The CDR3 here is CASSPGTSGRHEQYF. The CDR3, as DNA: TGTGCCAGCAGTCCCGGGACTAGCGGGAGACACGAGCAGTACTTC.